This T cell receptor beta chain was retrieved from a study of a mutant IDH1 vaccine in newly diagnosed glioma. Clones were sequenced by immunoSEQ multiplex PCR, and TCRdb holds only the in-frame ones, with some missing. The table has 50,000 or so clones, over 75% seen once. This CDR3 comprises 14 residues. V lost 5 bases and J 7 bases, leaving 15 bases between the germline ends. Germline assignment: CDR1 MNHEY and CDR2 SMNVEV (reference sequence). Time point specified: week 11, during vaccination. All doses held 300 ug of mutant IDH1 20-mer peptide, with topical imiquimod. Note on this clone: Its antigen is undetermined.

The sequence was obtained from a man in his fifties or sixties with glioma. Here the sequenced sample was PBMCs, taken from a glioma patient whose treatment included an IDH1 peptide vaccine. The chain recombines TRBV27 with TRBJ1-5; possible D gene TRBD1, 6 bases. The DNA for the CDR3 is TGTGCCAGCAGTCCCCAGGGGTTGTGGCAGCCCCAGCATTTT. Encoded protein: CASSPQGLWQPQHF.